The sequence of this T cell receptor beta chain was determined in a study of blood T cells in healthy people across ages. The wider study: Capture by template switching was about one barcoded beta molecule per two T cells.

CDR1 and CDR2 (germline): SEHNR, FQNEAQ (reference sequence). This CDR3 is built from 14 residues. With a J-beta primer mix and a sample-barcoded 5' primer, a second PCR ran about 6 to 11 cycles. MiXCR, applied by TCRdb to the 5' RACE reads, yields one record per CDR3 protein. The sample lists over a million distinct CDR3 sequences, 25% occurring once. PBMCs, at least 6 million per sample, were isolated. This clonotype was picked up a small number of times. The data also belong to a second study, concerning T cells of mothers and their children. That paper adds: The authors identified no persistent microchimeric T cell clones.

This receptor was obtained from a girl aged 2-10 years in good health. V gene TRBV7-9 combines with J gene TRBJ2-1; TRBD1 is a possible D gene (6 bases). Gene TRBJ2-7 matches the end of the DNA better, so the J call may be wrong. Material: blood. CDR3 residues: CASSSTLTGPEQYF. The CDR3 coding sequence is TGTGCCAGCAGCTCAACCCTGACAGGCCCCGAGCAGTACTTC.